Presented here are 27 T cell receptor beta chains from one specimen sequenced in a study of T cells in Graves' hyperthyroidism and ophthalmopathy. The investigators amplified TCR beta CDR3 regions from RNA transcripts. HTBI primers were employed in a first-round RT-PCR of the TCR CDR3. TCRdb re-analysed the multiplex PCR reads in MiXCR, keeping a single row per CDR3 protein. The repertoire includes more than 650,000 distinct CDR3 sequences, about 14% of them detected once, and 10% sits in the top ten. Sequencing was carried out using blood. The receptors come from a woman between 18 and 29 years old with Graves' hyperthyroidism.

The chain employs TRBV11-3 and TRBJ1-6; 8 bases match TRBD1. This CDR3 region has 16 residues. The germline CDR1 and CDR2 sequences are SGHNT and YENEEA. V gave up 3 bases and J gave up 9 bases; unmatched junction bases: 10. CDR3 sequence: CASSLGRGRESSPLHF. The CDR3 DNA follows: TGTGCCAGCAGCTTGGGCAGGGGGCGCGAATCTTCACCCCTCCACTTT.

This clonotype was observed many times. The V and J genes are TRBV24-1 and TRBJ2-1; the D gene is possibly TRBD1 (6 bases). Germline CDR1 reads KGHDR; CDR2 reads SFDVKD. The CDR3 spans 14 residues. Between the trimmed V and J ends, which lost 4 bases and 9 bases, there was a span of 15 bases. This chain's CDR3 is CATSDPGANIEQFF. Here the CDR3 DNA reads TGTGCCACCAGTGACCCAGGGGCAAATATTGAGCAGTTCTTC.

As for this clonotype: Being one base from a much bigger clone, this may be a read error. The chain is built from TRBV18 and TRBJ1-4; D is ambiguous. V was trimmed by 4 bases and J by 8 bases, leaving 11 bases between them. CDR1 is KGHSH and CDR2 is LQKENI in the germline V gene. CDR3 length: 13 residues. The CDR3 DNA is TGTGCCAGCTCACTCATAGGTAAAGAAAAACTGTTTTTT. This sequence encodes CASSLIGKEKLFF.

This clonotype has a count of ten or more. CDR3 sequence: CASSLVGTSPTYEQYF. The CDR3 DNA follows: TGTGCCAGCAGCTTAGTGGGGACTAGCCCCACCTACGAGCAGTACTTC. This chain joins TRBV7-2 and TRBJ2-7, with 9 bases aligning to TRBD2. Germline V gene sequence: CDR1 SGHTA, CDR2 FQGNSA. With V trimmed by 1 base and J by 2 bases, 6 bases remained unmatched. The CDR3 contains 16 residues.

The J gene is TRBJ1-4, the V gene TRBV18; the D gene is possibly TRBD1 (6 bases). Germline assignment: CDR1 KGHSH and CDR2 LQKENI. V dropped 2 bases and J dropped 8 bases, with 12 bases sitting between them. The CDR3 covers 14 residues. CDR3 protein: CASSPTTGREKLFF. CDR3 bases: TGTGCCAGCTCACCAACGACAGGAAGGGAAAAACTGTTTTTT.

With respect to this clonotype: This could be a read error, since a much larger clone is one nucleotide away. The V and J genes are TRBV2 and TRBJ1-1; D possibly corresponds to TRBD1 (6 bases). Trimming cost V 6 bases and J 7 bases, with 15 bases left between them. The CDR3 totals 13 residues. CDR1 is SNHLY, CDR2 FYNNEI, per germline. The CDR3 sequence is CASRGTRKNEAFF. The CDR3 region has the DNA TGTGCCAGCAGGGGGACACGGAAAAATGAAGCTTTCTTT.

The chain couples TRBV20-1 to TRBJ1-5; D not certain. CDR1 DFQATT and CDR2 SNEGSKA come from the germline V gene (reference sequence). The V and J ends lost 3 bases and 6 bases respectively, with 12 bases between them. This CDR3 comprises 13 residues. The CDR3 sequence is CSASLGFPQPQHF. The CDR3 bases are TGCAGTGCTAGTTTGGGGTTCCCTCAGCCCCAGCATTTT.

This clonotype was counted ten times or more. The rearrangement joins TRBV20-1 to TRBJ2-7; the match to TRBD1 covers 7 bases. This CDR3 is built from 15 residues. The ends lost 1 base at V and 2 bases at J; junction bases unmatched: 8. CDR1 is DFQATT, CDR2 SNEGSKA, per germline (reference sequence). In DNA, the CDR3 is TGCAGTGCTAGAGCCTCCGGGACAGTAACCTACGAGCAGTACTTC. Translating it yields CSARASGTVTYEQYF.

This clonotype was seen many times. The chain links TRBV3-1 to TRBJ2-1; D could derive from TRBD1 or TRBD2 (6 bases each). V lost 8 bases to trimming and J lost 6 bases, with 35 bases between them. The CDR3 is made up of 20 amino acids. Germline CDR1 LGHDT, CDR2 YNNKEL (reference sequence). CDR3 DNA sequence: TGTGCCAGCCGGGGGCCCGGTGGACCCTCGACGGGCAGGAGGGGCAATGAGCAGTTCTTC. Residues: CASRGPGGPSTGRRGNEQFF.

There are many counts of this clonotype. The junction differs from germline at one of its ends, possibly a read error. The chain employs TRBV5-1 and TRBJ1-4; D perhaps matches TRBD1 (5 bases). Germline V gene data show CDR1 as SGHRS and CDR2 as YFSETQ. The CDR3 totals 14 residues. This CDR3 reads CASSFGTGNEKLFF. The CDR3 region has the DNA TGTGCCAGCAGCTTCGGGACGGGCAATGAAAAACTGTTTTTT.

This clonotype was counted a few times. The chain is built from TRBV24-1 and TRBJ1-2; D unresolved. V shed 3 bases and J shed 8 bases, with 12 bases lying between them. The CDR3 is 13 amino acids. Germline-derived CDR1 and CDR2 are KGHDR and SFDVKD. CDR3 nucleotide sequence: TGTGCCACCAGTGATCCGGACGGGAGGGGCTACACCTTC. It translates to CATSDPDGRGYTF.

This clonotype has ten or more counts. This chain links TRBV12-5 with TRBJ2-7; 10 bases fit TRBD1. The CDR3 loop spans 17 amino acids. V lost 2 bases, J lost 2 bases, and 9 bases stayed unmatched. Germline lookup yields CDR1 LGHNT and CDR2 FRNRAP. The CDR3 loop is CASGLILPGQGTYEQYF. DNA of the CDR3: TGTGCTAGTGGTTTGATCCTCCCGGGACAGGGGACCTACGAGCAGTACTTC.

CDR3: CASRRKGWRDTEAFF. DNA for the CDR3: TGTGCCAGTAGGCGGAAGGGCTGGAGGGACACTGAAGCTTTCTTT. V gene TRBV19 combines with J gene TRBJ1-1, with unresolved D. The CDR3 is made up of 15 amino acids. The V end was cut by 6 bases, the J end by 3 bases, with 17 bases between. Germline loops: CDR1 LNHDA, CDR2 SQIVND (reference sequence). Full variable domain (missing parts from reference TRBV19 and TRBJ1-1): DGGITQSPKYLFRKEGQNVTLSCEQNLNHDAMYWYRQDPGQGLRLIYYSQIVNDFQKGDIAEGYSVSREKKESFPLTVTSAQKNPTAFYLCASRRKGWRDTEAFFGQGTRLTVV.

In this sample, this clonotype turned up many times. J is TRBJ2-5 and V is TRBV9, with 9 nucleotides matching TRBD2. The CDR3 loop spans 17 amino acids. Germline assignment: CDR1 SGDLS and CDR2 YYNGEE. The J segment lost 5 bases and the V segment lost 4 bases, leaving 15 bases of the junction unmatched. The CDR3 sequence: CASSFPIAGEGGETQYF. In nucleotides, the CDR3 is TGTGCCAGCAGCTTTCCAATAGCGGGAGAGGGAGGCGAGACCCAGTACTTC.

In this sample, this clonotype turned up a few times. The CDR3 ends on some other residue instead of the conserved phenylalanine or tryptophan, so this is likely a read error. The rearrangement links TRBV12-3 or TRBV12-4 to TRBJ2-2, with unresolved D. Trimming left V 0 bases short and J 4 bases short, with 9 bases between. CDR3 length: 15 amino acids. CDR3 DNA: TGTGCCAGCAGTTTAGCGATGGGGTTCACCGGGGAGCTGTTTTCT. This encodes CASSLAMGFTGELFS.

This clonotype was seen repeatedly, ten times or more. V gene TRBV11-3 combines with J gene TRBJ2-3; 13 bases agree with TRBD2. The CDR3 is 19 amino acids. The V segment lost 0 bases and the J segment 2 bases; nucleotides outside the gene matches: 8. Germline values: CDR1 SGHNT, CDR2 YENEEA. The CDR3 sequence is CASSLEGWTSGSFTDTQYF. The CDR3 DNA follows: TGTGCCAGCAGCTTAGAGGGGTGGACTAGCGGGAGTTTCACAGATACGCAGTATTTT. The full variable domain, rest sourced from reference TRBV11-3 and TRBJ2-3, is EAGVVQSPRYKIIEKKQPVAFWCNPISGHNTLYWYLQNLGQGPELLIRYENEEAVDDSQLPKDRFSAERLKGVDSTLKIQPAELGDSAVYLCASSLEGWTSGSFTDTQYFGPGTRLTVL.

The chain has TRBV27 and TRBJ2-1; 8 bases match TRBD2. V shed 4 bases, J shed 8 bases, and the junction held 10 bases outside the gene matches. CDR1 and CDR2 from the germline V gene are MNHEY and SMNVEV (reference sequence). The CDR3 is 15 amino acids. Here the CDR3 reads CASSSTNGRAHEQFF. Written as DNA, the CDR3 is TGTGCCAGCAGTTCGACTAACGGGAGGGCCCATGAGCAGTTCTTC.

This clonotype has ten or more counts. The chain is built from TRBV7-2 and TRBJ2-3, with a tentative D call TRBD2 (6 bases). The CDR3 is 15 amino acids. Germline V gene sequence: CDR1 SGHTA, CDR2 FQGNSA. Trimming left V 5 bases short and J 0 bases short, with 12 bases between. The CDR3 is CASSPRLVSTDTQYF. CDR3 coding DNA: TGTGCCAGCAGCCCACGACTAGTTAGCACAGATACGCAGTATTTT.

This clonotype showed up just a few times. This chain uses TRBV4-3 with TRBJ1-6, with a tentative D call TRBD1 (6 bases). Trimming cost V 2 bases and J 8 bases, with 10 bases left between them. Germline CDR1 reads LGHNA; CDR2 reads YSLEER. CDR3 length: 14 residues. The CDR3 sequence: CASSQRGAYSPLHF. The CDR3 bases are TGCGCCAGCAGCCAACGGGGGGCTTATTCACCCCTCCACTTT.

This chain's CDR3 is CASSQAPGTYEQYF. CDR3 coding DNA: TGCGCCAGCAGCCAAGCTCCGGGAACCTACGAGCAGTACTTC. The chain joins TRBV4-1 to TRBJ2-7; TRBD2 might be the D (5 bases). V lost 1 base and J lost 2, with 9 bases in between. Germline values: CDR1 MGHRA, CDR2 YSYEKL. The CDR3 is made up of 14 amino acids.

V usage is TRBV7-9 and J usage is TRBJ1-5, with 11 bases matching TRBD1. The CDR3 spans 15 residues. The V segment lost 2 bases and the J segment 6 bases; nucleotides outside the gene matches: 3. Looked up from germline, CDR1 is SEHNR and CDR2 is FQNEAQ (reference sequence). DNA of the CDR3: TGTGCCAGCAGCTTAACGGGACAGGGGGTTCAGCCCCAGCATTTT. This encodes CASSLTGQGVQPQHF.

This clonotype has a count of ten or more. CDR3 sequence: CASSRDRDYGYTF. CDR3 in DNA: TGTGCCAGCAGCCGAGACAGGGACTATGGCTACACCTTC. The J gene is TRBJ1-2, the V gene TRBV3-1; 7 bases align to TRBD1. CDR1 and CDR2 (germline): LGHDT, YNNKEL (reference sequence). After removal of 4 bases from V and 3 bases from J, the junction contained 2 bases not matched to a gene. This CDR3 spans 13 amino acids.

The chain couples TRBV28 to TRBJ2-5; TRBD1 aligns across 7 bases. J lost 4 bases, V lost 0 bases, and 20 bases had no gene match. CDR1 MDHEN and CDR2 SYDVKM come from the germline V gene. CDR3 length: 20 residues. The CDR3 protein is CASSLWGSEGAHPQGETQYF. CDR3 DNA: TGTGCCAGCAGTTTATGGGGTAGCGAGGGGGCCCACCCGCAAGGAGAGACCCAGTACTTC.

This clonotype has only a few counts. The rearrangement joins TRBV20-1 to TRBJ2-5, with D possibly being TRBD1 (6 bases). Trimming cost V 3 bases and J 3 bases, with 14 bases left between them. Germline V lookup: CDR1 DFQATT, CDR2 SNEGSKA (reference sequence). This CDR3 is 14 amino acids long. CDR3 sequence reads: CSASAWTAKETQYF. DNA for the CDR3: TGCAGTGCTAGTGCATGGACAGCAAAAGAGACCCAGTACTTC.

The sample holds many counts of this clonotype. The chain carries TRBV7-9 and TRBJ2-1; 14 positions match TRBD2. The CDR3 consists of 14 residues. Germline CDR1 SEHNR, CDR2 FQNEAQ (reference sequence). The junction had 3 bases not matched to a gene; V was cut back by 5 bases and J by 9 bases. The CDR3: CASSPGLAGAEQFF. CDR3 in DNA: TGTGCCAGCAGCCCGGGACTAGCGGGAGCTGAGCAGTTCTTC. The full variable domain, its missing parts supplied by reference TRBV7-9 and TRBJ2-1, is DTGVSQNPRHKITKRGQNVTFRCDPISEHNRLYWYRQTLGQGPEFLTYFQNEAQLEKSRLLSDRFSAERPKGSFSTLEIQRTEQGDSAMYLCASSPGLAGAEQFFGPGTRLTVL.

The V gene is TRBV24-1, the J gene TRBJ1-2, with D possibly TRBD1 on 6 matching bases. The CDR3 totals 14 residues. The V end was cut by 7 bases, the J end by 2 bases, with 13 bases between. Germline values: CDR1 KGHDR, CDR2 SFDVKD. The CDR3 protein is CATRPQDRNYGYTF. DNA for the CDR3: TGTGCCACCAGGCCCCAGGACAGAAACTATGGCTACACCTTC.

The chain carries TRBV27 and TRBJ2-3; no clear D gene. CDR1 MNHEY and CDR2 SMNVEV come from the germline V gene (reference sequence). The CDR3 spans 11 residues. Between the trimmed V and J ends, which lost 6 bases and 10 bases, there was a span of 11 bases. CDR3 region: CASRLAHPQYF. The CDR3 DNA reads TGTGCCAGCAGACTGGCACATCCGCAGTATTTT.